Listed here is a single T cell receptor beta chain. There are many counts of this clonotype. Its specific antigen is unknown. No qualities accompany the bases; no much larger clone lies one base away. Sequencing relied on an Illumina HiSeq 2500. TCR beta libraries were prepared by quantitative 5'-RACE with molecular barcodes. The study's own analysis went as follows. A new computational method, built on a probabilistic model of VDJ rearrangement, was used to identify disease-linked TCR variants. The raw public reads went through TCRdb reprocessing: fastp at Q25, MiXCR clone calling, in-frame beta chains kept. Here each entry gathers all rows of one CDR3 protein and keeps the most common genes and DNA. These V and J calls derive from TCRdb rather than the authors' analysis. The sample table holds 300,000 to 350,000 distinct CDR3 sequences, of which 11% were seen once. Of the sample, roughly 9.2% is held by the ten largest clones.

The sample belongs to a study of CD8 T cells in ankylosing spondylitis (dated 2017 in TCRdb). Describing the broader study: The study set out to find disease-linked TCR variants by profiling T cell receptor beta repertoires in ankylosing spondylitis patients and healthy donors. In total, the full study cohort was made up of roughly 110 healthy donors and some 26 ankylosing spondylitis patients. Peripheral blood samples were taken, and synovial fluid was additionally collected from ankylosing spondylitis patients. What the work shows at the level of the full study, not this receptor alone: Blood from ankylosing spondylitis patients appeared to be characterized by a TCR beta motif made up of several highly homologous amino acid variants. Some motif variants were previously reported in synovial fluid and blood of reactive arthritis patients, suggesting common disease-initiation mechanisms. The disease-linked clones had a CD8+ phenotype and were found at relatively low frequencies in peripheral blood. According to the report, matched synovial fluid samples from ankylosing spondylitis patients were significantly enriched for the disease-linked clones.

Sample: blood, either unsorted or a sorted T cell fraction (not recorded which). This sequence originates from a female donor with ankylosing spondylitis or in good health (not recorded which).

The DNA sequence is TGTGCCAGCAGCCAAAGCTCTGTTCAAGAGACCCAGTACTTC. This encodes CASSQSSVQETQYF. The receptor chain draws on TRBV7-2 and TRBJ2-5; too little of a D gene remains to name it. Taken from cysteine to phenylalanine, the CDR3 has 14 residues. Just CDR3 DNA is preserved here, 42 bases in frame from base 1. Sequences SGHTA (CDR1) and FQGNSA (CDR2) are obtained from the germline V gene. The germline ends are 12 bases apart after V is trimmed by 5 bases and J by 2 bases.